This TCR beta chain was obtained from a study of T cell responses to AZD1222 COVID-19 vaccine. Study findings and constraints: Baseline serology detected seropositivity in only six or seven AZD1222 recipients. The breadth and depth of Spike-specific TCRs increased once two AZD1222 doses had been given.

Profiling relied on immunoSEQ multiplex PCR, and the TCRdb table lists in-frame clones only, not all of them. The profile shows about 210,000 clones, less than 95% of them singletons. Germline trimming cut 7 bases from V and 3 bases from J; bases unmatched to any gene: 13. Germline lookup yields CDR1 SQVTM and CDR2 ANQGSEA. This CDR3 is built from 16 residues. About this clone: Antigen unknown.

This specimen consisted of peripheral blood, obtained 28 days after the second dose of the MenACWY control vaccine. The V call is TRBV29-1, the J call TRBJ2-1; TRBD2 agrees at 9 bases. The receptor was derived from an adult who received the MenACWY meningococcal vaccine as a control. The DNA of the CDR3 is TGCAGCGGAGTCCCGATTAGCGGGAGAGGCTACAATGAGCAGTTCTTC. Encoded protein: CSGVPISGRGYNEQFF.